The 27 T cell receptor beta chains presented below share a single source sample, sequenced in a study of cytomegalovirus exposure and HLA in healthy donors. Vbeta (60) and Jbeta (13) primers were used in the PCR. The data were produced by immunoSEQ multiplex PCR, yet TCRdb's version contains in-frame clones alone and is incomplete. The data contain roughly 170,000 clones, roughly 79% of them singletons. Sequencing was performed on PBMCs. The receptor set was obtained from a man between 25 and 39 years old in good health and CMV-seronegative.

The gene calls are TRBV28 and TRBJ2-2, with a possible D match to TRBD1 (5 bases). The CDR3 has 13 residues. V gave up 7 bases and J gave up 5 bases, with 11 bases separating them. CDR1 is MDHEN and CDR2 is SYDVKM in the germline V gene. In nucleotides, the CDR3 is TGTGCCAGCAATCAGGGTGGTACCGGGGAGCTGTTTTTT. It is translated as CASNQGGTGELFF. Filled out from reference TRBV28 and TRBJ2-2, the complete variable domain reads DVKVTQSSRYLVKRTGEKVFLECVQDMDHENMFWYRQDPGLGLRLIYFSYDVKMKEKGDIPEGYSVSREKKERFSLILESASTNQTSMYLCASNQGGTGELFFGEGSRLTVL.

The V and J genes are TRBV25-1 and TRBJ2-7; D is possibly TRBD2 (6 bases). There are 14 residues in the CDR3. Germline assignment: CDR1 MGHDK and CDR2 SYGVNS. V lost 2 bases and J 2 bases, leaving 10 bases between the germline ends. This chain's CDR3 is CASSEISGTYEQYF. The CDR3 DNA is TGTGCCAGCAGTGAAATTAGCGGAACCTACGAGCAGTACTTC.

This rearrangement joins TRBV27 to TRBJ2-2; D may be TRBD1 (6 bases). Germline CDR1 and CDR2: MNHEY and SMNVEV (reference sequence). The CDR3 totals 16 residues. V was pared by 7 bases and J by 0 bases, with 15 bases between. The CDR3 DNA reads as TGTGCCAGCAAAAGACCCGGGACAACGAACACCGGGGAGCTGTTTTTT. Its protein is CASKRPGTTNTGELFF.

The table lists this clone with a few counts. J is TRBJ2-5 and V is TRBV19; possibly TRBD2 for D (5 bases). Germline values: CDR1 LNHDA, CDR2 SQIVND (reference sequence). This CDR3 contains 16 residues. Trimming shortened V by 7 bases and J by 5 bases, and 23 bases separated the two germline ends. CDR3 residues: CASMPLGAGRRETQYF. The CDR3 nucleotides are TGTGCCAGTATGCCCCTCGGCGCGGGTCGACGGGAGACCCAGTACTTC.

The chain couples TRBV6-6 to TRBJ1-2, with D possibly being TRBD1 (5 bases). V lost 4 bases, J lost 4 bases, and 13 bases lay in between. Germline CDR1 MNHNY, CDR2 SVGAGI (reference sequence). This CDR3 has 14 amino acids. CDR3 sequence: CASSSPTDRYGYTF. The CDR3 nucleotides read TGTGCCAGCAGTTCCCCGACAGACCGCTATGGCTACACCTTC.

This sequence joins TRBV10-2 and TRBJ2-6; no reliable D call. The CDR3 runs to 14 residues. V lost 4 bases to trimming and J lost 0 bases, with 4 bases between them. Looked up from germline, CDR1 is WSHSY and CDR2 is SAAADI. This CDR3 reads CASSGVSGANVLTF. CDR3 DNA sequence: TGCGCCAGCAGTGGCGTCTCTGGGGCCAACGTCCTGACTTTC.

Here the CDR3 DNA reads TGTGCCAGTAGTACCGGACAGGGGTCCTACGAGCAGTACTTC. Its translation is CASSTGQGSYEQYF. The chain links TRBV19 to TRBJ2-7, with 9 positions matching TRBD1. The V segment lost 4 bases and the J segment 1 base; nucleotides outside the gene matches: 2. This CDR3 region has 14 residues. The germline V gene encodes CDR1 LNHDA and CDR2 SQIVND (reference sequence).

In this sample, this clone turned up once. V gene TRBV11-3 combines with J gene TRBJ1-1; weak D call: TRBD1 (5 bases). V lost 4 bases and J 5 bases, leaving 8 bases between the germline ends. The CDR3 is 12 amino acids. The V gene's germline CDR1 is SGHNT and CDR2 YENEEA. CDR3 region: CASSSGRTEAFF. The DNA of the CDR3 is TGTGCCAGCAGCTCAGGGCGGACTGAAGCTTTCTTT.

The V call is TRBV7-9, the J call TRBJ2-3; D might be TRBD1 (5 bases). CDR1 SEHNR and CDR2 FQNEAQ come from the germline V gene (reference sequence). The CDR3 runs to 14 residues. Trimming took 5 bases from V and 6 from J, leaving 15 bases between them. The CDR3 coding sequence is TGTGCCAGCAGCCCGAGCCAGGGTGACGATACGCAGTATTTT. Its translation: CASSPSQGDDTQYF. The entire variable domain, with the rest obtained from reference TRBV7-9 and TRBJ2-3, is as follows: DTGVSQNPRHKITKRGQNVTFRCDPISEHNRLYWYRQTLGQGPEFLTYFQNEAQLEKSRLLSDRFSAERPKGSFSTLEIQRTEQGDSAMYLCASSPSQGDDTQYFGPGTRLTVL.

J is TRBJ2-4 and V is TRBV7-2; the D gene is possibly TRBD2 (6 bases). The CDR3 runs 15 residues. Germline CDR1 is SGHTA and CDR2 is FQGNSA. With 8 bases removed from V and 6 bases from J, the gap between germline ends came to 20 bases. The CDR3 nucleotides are TGTGCCAGCGGGCCTCCTAGCGCTTACGGAAACATTCAGTACTTC. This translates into CASGPPSAYGNIQYF.

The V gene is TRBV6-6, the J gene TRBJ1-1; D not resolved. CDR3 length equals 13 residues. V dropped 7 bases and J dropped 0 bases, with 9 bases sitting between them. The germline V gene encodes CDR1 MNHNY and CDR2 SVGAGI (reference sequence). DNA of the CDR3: TGTGCCAGCAATCACTTCCTGAACACTGAAGCTTTCTTT. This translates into CASNHFLNTEAFF.

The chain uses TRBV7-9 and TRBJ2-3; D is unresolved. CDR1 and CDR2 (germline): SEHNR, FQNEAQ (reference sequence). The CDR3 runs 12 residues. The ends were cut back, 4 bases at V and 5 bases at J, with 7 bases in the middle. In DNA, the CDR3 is TGTGCCAGCAGCTCCCCCGGAGATACGCAGTATTTT. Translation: CASSSPGDTQYF.

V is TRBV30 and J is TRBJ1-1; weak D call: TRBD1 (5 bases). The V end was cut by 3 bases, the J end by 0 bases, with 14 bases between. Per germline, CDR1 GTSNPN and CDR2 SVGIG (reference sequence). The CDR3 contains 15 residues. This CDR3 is CAWRGGEGMNTEAFF. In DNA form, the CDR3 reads TGTGCCTGGAGGGGGGGAGAGGGGATGAACACTGAAGCTTTCTTT.

CDR3 in amino acids: CASSQSRGLTTEAFF. The CDR3 region has the DNA TGTGCCAGCAGCCAATCACGGGGGTTGACCACTGAAGCTTTCTTT. The chain has TRBV14 and TRBJ1-1; TRBD1 might be the D (5 bases). This CDR3 is 15 amino acids long. The V end lost 2 bases, the J end lost 4 bases, and 14 bases lay between the germline ends. Per germline, CDR1 SGHDN and CDR2 FVKESK. The full variable domain, rest sourced from reference TRBV14 and TRBJ1-1, is EAGVTQFPSHSVIEKGQTVTLRCDPISGHDNLYWYRRVMGKEIKFLLHFVKESKQDESGMPNNRFLAERTGGTYSTLKVQPAELEDSGVYFCASSQSRGLTTEAFFGQGTRLTVV.

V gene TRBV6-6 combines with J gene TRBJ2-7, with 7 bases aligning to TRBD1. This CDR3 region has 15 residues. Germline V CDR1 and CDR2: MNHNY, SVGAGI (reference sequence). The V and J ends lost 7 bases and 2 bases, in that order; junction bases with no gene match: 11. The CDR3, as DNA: TGTGCCAGCATCCATCTAGGGGGCGGACCCTACGAGCAGTACTTC. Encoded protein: CASIHLGGGPYEQYF.

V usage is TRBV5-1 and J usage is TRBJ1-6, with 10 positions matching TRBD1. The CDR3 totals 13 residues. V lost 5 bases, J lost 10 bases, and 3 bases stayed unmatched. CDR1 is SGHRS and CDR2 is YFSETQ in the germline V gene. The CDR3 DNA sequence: TGCGCCAGCAGAGGACAGGGGGAATCACCCCTCCACTTT. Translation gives CASRGQGESPLHF.

CDR3 coding DNA: TGTGCCTGGGGACGATGGGAGGGTGGGGAGCAGTACTTC. As protein: CAWGRWEGGEQYF. This chain links TRBV30 with TRBJ2-7; 7 positions agree with TRBD2. This CDR3 comprises 13 residues. Germline assignment: CDR1 GTSNPN and CDR2 SVGIG (reference sequence). V lost 5 bases, J lost 7 bases, and 11 bases stayed unmatched.

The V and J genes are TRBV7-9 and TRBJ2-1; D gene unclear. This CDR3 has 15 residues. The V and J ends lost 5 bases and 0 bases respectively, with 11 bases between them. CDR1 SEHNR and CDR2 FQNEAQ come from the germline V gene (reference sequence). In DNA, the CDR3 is TGTGCCAGCAGCCCCTCACAGAGCTCCTACAATGAGCAGTTCTTC. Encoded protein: CASSPSQSSYNEQFF.

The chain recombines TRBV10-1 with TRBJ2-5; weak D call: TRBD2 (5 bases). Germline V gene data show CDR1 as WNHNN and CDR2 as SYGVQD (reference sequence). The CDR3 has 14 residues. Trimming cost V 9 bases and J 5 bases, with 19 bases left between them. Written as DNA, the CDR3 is TGCGCCAGTAGAGACTCAACGAGGAGGGAGACCCAGTACTTC. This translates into CASRDSTRRETQYF.

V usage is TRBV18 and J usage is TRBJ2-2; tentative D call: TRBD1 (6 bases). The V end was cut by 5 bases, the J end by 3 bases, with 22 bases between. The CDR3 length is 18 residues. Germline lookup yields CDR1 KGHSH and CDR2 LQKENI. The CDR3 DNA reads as TGTGCCAGCTCAGTTGAGGTGCCCATGGGGGCGCACACCGGGGAGCTGTTTTTT. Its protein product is CASSVEVPMGAHTGELFF.

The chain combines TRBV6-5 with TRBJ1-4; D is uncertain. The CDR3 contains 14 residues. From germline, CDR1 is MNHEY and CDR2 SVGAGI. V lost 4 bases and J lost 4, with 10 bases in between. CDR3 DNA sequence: TGTGCCAGCAGTTTGTCCCCGGGTAATGAAAAACTGTTTTTT. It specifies CASSLSPGNEKLFF.

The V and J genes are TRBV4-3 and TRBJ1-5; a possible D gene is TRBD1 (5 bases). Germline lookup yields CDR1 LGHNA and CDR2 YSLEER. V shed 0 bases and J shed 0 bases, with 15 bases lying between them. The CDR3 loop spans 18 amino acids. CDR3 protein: CASSQERLTDYSNQPQHF. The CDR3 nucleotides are TGCGCCAGCAGCCAAGAGAGGTTGACAGATTATAGCAATCAGCCCCAGCATTTT.

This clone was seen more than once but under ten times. The CDR3 region is CASSYWREFSTYEQYF. DNA for the CDR3: TGTGCCAGCAGTTACTGGCGGGAGTTTTCAACCTACGAGCAGTACTTC. The chain links TRBV6-5 to TRBJ2-7; 7 nucleotides agree with TRBD2. J gave up 2 bases and V 1 base, and 8 bases lay outside the gene matches. In germline, CDR1 is MNHEY, CDR2 SVGAGI. The CDR3 totals 16 residues.

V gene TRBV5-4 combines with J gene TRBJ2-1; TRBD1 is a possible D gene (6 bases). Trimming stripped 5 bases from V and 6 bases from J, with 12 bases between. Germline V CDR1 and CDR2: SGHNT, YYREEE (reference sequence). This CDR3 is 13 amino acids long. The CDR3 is CASSGQTSNEQFF. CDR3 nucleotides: TGTGCCAGCAGTGGACAGACGAGCAATGAGCAGTTCTTC.

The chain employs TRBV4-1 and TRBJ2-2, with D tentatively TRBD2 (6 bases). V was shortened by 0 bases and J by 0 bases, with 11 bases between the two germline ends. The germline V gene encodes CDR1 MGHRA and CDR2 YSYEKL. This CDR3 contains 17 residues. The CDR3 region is CASSQDDRDSNTGELFF. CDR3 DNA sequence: TGCGCCAGCAGCCAAGATGACCGGGACTCGAACACCGGGGAGCTGTTTTTT.

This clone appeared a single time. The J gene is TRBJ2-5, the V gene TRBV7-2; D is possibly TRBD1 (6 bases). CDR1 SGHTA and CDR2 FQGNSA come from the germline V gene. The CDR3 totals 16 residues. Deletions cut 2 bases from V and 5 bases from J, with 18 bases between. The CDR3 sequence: CASSLRGGNQGETQYF. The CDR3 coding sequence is TGTGCCAGCAGCTTACGGGGCGGAAACCAGGGGGAGACCCAGTACTTC.

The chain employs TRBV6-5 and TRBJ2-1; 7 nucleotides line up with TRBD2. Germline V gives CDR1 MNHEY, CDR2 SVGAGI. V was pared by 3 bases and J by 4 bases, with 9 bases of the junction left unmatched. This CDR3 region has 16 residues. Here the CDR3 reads CASSYSGGGVYNEQFF. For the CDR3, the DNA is TGTGCCAGCAGTTATTCTGGGGGAGGGGTGTACAATGAGCAGTTCTTC.